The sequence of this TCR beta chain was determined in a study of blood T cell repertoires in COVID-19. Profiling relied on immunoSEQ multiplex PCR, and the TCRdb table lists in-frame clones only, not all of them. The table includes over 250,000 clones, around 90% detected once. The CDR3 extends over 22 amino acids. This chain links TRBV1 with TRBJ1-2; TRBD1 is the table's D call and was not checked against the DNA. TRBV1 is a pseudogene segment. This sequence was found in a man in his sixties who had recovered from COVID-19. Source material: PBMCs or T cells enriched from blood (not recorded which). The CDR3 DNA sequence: TGCACCAGCAGCCGCGATATTTGGGATCCCCGGTCGAGAAGGCAGGGGGCCTATGGCTACACCTTC. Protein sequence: CTSSRDIWDPRSRRQGAYGYTF.